The following is a TCR beta chain sequence with its context. The antigen is unknown. The CDR3 consists of 14 residues. The trim removed 7 bases at V and 4 bases at J, leaving 5 bases unmatched. CDR1 is SNHLY and CDR2 is FYNNEI in the germline V gene. CD4+CD25+CD127- Tregs, CD4+CD25- non-Tregs, CD4 and CD8 cells were sorted. The data stem from a study of Tregs in tolerant kidney transplant recipients. Overall study findings and caveats: Tregs expanded with activated donor B cells seemed most donor-specific. Validation in larger populations is needed because few patients were studied. This study did not directly address biological reproducibility.

The method was immunoSEQ multiplex PCR; TCRdb's version includes in-frame clones alone and lacks a portion of them. The sample contains under 300,000 clones, about 80% of which appear only once. Sequencing was performed on CD4+ T cells from blood. This clonotype was sampled from a human donor in good health. The V gene is TRBV2, the J gene TRBJ2-2, with TRBD1 matching over 8 bases. The DNA of the CDR3 is TGTGCCAGCATTCCTACAGGGGGCACCGGGGAGCTGTTTTTT. Its protein product is CASIPTGGTGELFF.